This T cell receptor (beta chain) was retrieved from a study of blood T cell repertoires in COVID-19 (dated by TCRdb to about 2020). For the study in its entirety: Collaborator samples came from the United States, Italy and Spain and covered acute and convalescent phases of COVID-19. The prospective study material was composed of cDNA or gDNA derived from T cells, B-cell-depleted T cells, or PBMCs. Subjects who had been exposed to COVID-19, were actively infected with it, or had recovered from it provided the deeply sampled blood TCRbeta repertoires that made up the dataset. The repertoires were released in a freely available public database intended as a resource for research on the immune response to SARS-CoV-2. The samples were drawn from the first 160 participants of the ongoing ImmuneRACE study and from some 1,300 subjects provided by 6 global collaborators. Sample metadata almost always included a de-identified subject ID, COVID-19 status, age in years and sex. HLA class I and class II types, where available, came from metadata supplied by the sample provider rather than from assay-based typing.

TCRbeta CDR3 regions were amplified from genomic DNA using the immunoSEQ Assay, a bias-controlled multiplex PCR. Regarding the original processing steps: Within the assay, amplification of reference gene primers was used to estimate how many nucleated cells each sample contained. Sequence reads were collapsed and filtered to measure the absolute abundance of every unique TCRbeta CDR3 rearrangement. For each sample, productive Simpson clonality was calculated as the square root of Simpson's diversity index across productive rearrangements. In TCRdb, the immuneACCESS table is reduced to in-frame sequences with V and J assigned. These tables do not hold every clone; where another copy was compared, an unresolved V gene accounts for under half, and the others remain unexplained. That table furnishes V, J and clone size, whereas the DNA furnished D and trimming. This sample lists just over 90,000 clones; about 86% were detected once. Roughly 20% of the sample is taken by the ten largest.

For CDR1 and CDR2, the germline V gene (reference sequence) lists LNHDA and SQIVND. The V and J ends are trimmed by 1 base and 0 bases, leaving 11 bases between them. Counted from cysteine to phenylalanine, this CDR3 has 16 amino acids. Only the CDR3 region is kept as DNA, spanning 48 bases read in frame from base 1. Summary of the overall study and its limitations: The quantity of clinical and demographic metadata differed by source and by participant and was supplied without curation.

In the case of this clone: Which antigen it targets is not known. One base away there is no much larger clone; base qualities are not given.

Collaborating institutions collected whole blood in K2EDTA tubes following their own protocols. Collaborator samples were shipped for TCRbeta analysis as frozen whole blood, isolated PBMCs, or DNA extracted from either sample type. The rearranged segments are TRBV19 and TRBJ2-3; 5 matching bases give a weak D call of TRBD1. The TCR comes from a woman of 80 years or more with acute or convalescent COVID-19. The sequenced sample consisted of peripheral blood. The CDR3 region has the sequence CASSIVPTVSTDTQYF. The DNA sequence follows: TGTGCCAGTAGTATAGTCCCGACAGTTAGCACAGATACGCAGTATTTT.